Sequencing of this TCR beta chain was carried out in a study of T-cell memory formation after mild COVID-19. This clonotype was found a few times. TCRdb reprocessed the 5' RACE reads via MiXCR and lists one record per CDR3 protein. The table has tens of thousands of distinct CDR3 sequences, about 7.1% seen once. Germline V CDR1 and CDR2: SGHTA, FQGNSA. The ends were cut back, 5 bases at V and 8 bases at J, with 15 bases in the middle. This CDR3 comprises 14 residues. The chain couples TRBV7-2 to TRBJ1-4; no definite D call. Material: PBMCs or a T cell subset sorted from them (not recorded which). The sequence was obtained from a man younger than 35 who had mild COVID-19 (a few samples of this study predate the infection). Cell type and time point are not known. CDR3 nucleotide sequence: TGTGCCAGCAGCCCAGACCCGGGTGGGGAAAAACTGTTTTTT. Encoded protein: CASSPDPGGEKLFF.